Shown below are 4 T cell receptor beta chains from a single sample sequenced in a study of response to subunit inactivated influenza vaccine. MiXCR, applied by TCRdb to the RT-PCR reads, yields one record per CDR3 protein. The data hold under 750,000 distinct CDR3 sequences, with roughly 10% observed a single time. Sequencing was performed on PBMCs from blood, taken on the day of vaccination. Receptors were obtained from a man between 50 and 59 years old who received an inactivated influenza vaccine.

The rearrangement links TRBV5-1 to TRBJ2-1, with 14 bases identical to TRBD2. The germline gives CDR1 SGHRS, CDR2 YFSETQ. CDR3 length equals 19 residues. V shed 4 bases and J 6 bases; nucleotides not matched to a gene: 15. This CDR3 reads CASSKENSGTSGRGNEQFF. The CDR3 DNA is TGCGCCAGCAGCAAAGAAAATTCCGGGACTAGCGGGAGAGGCAATGAGCAGTTCTTC.

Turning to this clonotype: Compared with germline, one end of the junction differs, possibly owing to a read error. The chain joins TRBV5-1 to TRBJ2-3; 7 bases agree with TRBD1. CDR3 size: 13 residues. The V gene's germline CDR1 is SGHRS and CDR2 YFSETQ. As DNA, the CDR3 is TGCGCCAGCAGCGAGGGACAGACGGGTACGCACTATTTT. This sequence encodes CASSEGQTGTHYF.

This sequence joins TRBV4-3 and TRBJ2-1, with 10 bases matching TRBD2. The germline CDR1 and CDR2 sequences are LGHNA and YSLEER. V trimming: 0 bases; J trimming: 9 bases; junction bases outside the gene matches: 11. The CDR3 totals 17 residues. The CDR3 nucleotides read TGCGCCAGCAGCCAAGATTTGGTAGCGGGAGGTACTTTTGAGCAGTTCTTC. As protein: CASSQDLVAGGTFEQFF.

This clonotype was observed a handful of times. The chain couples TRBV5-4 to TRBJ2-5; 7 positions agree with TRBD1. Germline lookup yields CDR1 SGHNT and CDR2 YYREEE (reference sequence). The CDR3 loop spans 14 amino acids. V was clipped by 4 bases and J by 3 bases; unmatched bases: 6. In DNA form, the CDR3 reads TGTGCCAGCAGCCCGGGACAGCTTAAAGAGACCCAGTACTTC. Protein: CASSPGQLKETQYF.